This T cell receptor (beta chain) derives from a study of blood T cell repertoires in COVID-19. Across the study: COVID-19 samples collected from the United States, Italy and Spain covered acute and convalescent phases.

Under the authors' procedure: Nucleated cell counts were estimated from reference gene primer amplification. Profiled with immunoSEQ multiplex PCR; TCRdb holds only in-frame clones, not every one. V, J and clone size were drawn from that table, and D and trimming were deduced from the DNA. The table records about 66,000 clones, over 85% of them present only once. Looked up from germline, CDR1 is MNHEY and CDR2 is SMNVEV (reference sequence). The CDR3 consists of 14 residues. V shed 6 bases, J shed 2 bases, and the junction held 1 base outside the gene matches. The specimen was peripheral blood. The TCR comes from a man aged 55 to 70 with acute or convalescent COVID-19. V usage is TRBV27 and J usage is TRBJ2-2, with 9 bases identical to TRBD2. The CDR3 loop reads CASRGLANTGELFF. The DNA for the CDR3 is TGTGCCAGCAGGGGACTAGCAAACACCGGGGAGCTGTTTTTT.